Here is one T cell receptor beta chain with its context. This clonotype was detected a few times. Its antigen is not yet known. Base qualities were left out, and no much larger clone turns up one base away. This sample is part of a study of T cells after yellow fever vaccination (dated by TCRdb to between 2018 and 2021). For the wider study: Libraries from fractions with low cell numbers were prepared with the SMART-Seq v4 Ultra Low Input RNA kit. Two healthy male donors, one aged 18 to 29 and one aged 30 to 40 years, made up the cohort. Bulk PBMC replicates and cell subsets were isolated from blood drawn at multiple timepoints before and after both primary and secondary immunization. To follow T-cell clones before and after both primary and booster YFV17D yellow fever vaccination, bulk TCR alpha and beta repertoires underwent longitudinal sequencing. Broad study findings and their caveats: Only two donors were included in the study, so the extent to which the findings can be generalized is limited. Because abundant contaminating clonotypes from the bulk population could be contained in FACS-sorted repertoires, computational filtering was required. A small fraction of clonotypes showed up in both the CD4 and CD8 compartments, probably as a result of convergent recombination. Most clones expanded after primary vaccination (approximately 95% of CD4 and 88% of CD8) were re-detected after the booster, suggesting that broad memory maintenance occurred. Compared with the primary T-cell response, the secondary T-cell response was weaker but faster, peaking on day 5 rather than day 15.

From a lookup of the germline V gene (reference sequence), CDR1 and CDR2 are SEHNR and FQNEAQ. V is cut by 1 base and J by 11 bases, and the space between the germline ends is 5 bases. The CDR3 contains 10 residues, cysteine and phenylalanine counted. This entry keeps only the CDR3 DNA: 30 bases, framed from base 1. This specimen's treatment or condition label, per the study, means: live attenuated yellow fever vaccine strain. At every blood-draw timepoint, two biological replicates of bulk PBMCs were collected. A standard Ficoll-Paque protocol was used to isolate PBMCs from peripheral blood. RNA was extracted with TriZol from bulk PBMCs, CD4 and CD8 fractions, and dextramer-positive and dextramer-negative fractions. This sample was sequenced with an Illumina NovaSeq 6000. TCR cDNA was made using 5'RACE template switching, a step that added a universal primer site and unique molecular identifiers. cDNA synthesis was primed from both the TCR alpha and TCR beta constant segments. Library amplification involved two PCR steps, and the second step added sample barcodes and sequencing adapters. Sequencing of libraries was performed on Illumina HiSeq 2500 (2x100 bp) or NovaSeq (2x150 bp). As for the authors' bioinformatics: MIGEC handled demultiplexing of reads and collapsing into UMI consensus sequences, while MiXCR performed V(D)J alignment. Using edgeR on replicate PBMC samples, clonotypes were called vaccine-responding if FDR was below 0.01 and the log2 fold change was above 5 up to day 15. Each bulk clonotype received a CD4 or CD8 identity based on whether the sequenced CD4 or CD8 repertoire contained that clonotype at higher abundance. TCRdb redid the processing of the public reads, applying fastp at Q25 and MiXCR, and retained in-frame beta chains. Rows with a matching CDR3 protein are joined into one entry that keeps the most common DNA and genes. TCRdb, not the original authors, processed these V and J calls. Within this sample are hundreds of thousands of distinct CDR3 sequences, with less than 4.5% of them counted one time only. About 20% of the sample is in the top ten clones.

The receptor was derived from a man between 18 and 29 years old who received the YFV17D yellow fever vaccine. The source material was PBMCs, sampled on the day of the yellow fever booster vaccination. This receptor chain uses TRBV7-9 and TRBJ1-1, with an unclear D gene assignment. The sequence in DNA is TGTGCCAGCAGCTTAGGGACGGCTTTCTTT. Its protein product is CASSLGTAFF.